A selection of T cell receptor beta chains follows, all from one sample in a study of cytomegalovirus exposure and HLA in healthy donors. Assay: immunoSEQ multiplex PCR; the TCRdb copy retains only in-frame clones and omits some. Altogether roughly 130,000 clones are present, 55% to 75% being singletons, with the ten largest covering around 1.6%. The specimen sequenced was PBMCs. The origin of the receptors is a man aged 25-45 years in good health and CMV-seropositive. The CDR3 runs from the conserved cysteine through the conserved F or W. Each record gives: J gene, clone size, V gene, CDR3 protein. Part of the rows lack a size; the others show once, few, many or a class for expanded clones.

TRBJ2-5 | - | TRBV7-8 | CASSLELAGVETQYF
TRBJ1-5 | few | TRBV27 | CASSLATGGNQPQHF
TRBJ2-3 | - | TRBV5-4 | CASSLGLVGTDTQYF
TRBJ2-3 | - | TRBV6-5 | CASSPDRSTDTQYF
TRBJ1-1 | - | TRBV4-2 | CASSQDRNTYTEAFF
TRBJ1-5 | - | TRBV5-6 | CASSLDRGQPQHF
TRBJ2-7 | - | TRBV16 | CASSPKAVDRGSYEQYF
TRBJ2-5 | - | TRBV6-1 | CASSPGFGETQYF
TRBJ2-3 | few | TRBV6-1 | CASSEGVAGAGADTQYF
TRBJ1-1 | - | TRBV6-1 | CASSRDRGMNTEAFF
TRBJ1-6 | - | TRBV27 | CASTPNGDNSPLHF
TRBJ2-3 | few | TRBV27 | CASSKQGLEDTQYF
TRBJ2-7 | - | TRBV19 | CASSLGLARNYEQYF
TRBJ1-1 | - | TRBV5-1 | CASKEDGSYTEAFF
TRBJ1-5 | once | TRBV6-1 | CASSGQGEQPQHF
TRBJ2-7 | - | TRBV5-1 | CASSFSGYEQYF